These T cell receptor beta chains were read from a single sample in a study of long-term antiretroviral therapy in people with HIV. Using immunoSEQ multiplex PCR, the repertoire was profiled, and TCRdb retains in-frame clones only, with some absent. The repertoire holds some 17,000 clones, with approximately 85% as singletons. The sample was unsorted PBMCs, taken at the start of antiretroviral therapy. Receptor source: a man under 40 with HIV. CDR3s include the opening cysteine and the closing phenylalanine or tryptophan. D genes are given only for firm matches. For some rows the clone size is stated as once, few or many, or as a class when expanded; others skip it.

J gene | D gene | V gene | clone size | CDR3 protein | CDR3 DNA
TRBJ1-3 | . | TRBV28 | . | CASRPGVPGNTIYF | TGTGCCAGCAGGCCAGGGGTTCCTGGAAACACCATATATTTT
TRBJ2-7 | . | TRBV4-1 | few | CASSQEPSYEQYF | TGCGCCAGCAGCCAAGAGCCATCCTACGAGCAGTACTTC
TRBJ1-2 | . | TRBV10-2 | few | CASSEGGNYYGYTF | TGCGCCAGCAGTGAGGGGGGAAACTACTATGGCTACACCTTC
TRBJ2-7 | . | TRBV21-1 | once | CASSKGGQGKYEQYF | TGTGCCAGCAGCAAAGGGGGACAGGGAAAGTACGAGCAGTACTTC
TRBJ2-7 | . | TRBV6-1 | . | CASREHRAYEQYF | TGTGCCAGCCGTGAGCACAGGGCCTACGAGCAGTACTTC
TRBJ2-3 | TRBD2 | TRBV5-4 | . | CARSAGGSTDTQYF | TGTGCCAGATCAGCGGGGGGAAGCACAGATACGCAGTATTTT
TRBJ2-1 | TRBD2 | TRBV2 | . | CASTPAGYNEQFF | TGTGCCAGCACTCCAGCGGGATACAATGAGCAGTTCTTC
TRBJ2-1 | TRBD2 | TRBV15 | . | CATSRTSGGANEQFF | TGTGCCACCAGCAGAACTAGCGGGGGGGCCAATGAGCAGTTCTTC
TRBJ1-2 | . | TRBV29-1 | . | CSVNKISRQALSYGYTF | TGCAGCGTTAACAAAATTTCGAGACAGGCCCTCTCTTATGGCTACACCTTC
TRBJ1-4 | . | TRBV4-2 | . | CASSQGGTNEKLFF | TGTGCCAGCAGCCAGGGGGGAACTAATGAAAAACTGTTTTTT
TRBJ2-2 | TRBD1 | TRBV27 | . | CASSPPRTGGPTGELFF | TGTGCCAGCAGTCCACCCCGGACAGGGGGACCCACCGGGGAGCTGTTTTTT
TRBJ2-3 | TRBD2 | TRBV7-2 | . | CASRSSGGRVDTQYF | TGTGCCAGCAGATCATCGGGGGGGCGTGTCGATACGCAGTATTTT
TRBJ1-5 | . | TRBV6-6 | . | CANGGEGNQPQHF | TGTGCCAATGGAGGGGAAGGCAATCAGCCCCAGCATTTT
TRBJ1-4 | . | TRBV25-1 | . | CASSVGGKLFF | TGTGCCAGCAGTGTTGGAGGAAAACTGTTTTTT
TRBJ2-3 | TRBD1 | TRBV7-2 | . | CASSRDRRRTDTQYF | TGTGCCAGCAGCCGGGACAGGAGACGCACAGATACGCAGTATTTT
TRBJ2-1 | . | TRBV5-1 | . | CASSLSYSSITNEQFF | TGCGCCAGCAGCTTAAGTTACAGTAGTATAACCAATGAGCAGTTCTTC
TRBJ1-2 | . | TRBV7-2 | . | CASSLKLNYGYTF | TGTGCCAGCAGCTTAAAACTCAACTATGGCTACACCTTC
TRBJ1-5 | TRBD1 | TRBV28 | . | CASNRGHQPQHF | TGTGCCAGCAACAGGGGCCATCAGCCCCAGCATTTT
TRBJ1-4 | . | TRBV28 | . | CASRGSIGLGEKLFF | TGTGCCAGCAGGGGGTCGATAGGCCTGGGGGAAAAACTGTTTTTT
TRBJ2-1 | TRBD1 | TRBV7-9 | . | CASSDRDRGWDEQFF | TGTGCCAGCAGCGACCGGGACAGGGGATGGGATGAGCAGTTCTTC
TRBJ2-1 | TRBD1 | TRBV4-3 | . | CASSLQGGDEQFF | TGCGCCAGCAGCTTACAGGGGGGCGATGAGCAGTTCTTC
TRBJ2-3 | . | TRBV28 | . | CASSPPGRRTDTQYF | TGTGCCAGCAGTCCTCCGGGACGACGCACAGATACGCAGTATTTT
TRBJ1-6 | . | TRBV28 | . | CASREIWGDNSPLHF | TGTGCCAGCAGGGAGATCTGGGGGGATAATTCACCCCTCCACTTT
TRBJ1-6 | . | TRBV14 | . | CASSQGRENSPLHF | TGTGCCAGCAGCCAAGGGAGGGAGAATTCACCCCTCCACTTT
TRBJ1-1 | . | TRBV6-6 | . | CASSYVGDEAFF | TGTGCCAGCAGTTACGTCGGGGATGAAGCTTTCTTT
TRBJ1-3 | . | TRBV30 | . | CAWGLSGNTIYF | TGTGCCTGGGGACTCTCTGGAAACACCATATATTTT
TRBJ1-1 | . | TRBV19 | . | CATSPGKTEAFF | TGTGCCACCTCCCCGGGAAAAACTGAAGCTTTCTTT
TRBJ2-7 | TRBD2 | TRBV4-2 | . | CASSQDVVAGGSYEQYF | TGTGCCAGCAGCCAAGATGTGGTAGCGGGGGGCTCCTACGAGCAGTACTTC